A single TCR beta chain is shown here with its context. What it recognizes is unknown. Sequencing followed a ViraFEST assay step that expanded antigen-specific CD4+ T cells with viral peptide pools. CD4+ T cell isolation took place after 10 days of culture. A positive SARS-CoV-2 PCR test fell between March and December 2020. The repertoire was sequenced with immunoSEQ multiplex PCR; TCRdb's copy has only in-frame clones and lacks some. This table holds about 45,000 clones, under 80% found once. This specimen comes from a study of vaccination effects on CD4 cells after COVID-19. Study context: The two convalescent patients provided samples 16 days and one week before vaccination.

The sample here was CD4+ T cells from PBMCs cultured with a peptide pool, taken before COVID-19 vaccination. The clonotype originates from a human donor who had a prior SARS-CoV-2 infection.

This chain's CDR3 is CASSPRAGGYNEQFF. CDR3 sequence (DNA): TGTGCCAGCTCACCACGGGCGGGAGGGTACAATGAGCAGTTCTTC. The chain employs TRBV18 and TRBJ2-1; 9 nucleotides align to TRBD2. This CDR3 comprises 15 residues. Germline CDR1 and CDR2: KGHSH and LQKENI. Trimming removed 1 base from V and 4 bases from J; junction bases left unmatched: 2.